The entry that follows covers one TCR beta chain sequence. The data stem from a study of glioma-infiltrating T cells after dendritic cell vaccination. Only in-frame clones appear in the TCRdb table, and some are missing; sequencing was by immunoSEQ multiplex PCR. This repertoire shows 90,000 or so clones, over 65% found once; its top ten account for 2.5% to 3.5%. The V end lost 2 bases, the J end lost 6 bases, and 14 bases lay between the germline ends. In germline, CDR1 is KGHSH, CDR2 LQKENI. This CDR3 contains 15 residues. This material consisted of blood, taken before dendritic cell vaccination. This chain uses TRBV18 with TRBJ1-5; possibly TRBD1 for D (6 bases). The origin of this receptor is a human donor with glioblastoma. The CDR3 sequence: CASSPGTKEGQPQHF. CDR3 sequence (DNA): TGTGCCAGCTCACCAGGGACAAAAGAAGGTCAGCCCCAGCATTTT.